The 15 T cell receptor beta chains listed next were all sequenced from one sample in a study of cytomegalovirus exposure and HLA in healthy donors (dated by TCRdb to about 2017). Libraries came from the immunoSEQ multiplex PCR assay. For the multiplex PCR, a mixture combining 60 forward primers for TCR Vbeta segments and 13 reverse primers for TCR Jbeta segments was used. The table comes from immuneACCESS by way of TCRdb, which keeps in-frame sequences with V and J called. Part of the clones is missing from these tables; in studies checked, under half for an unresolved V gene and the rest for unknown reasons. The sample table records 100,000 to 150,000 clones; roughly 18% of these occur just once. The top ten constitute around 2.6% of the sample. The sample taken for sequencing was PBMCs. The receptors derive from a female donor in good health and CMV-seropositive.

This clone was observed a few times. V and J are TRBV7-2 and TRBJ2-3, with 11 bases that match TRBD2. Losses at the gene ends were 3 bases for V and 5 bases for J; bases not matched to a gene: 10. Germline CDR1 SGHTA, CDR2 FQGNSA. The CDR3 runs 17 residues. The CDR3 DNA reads TGTGCCAGCAGCTTTCTCACGACTAGCGGGACTGTAGATACGCAGTATTTT. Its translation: CASSFLTTSGTVDTQYF. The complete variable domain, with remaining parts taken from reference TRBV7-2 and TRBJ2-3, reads GAGVSQSPSNKVTEKGKDVELRCDPISGHTALYWYRQSLGQGLEFLIYFQGNSAPDKSGLPSDRFSAERTGGSVSTLTIQRTQQEDSAVYLCASSFLTTSGTVDTQYFGPGTRLTVL.

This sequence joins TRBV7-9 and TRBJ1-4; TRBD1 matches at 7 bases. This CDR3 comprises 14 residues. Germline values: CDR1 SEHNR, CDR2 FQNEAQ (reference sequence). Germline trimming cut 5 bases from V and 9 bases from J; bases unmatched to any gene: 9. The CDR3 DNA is TGTGCCAGCAGCCTACTGACAGGGCCAAAAAAACTGTTTTTT. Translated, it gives CASSLLTGPKKLFF.

The CDR3 coding sequence is TGTGCCAGCAGCGATCGCGGACTAGCGGGGGTAGATACGCAGTATTTT. Its protein product is CASSDRGLAGVDTQYF. This chain connects TRBV2 to TRBJ2-3, with 13 bases lining up with TRBD2. This CDR3 has 16 amino acids. V was clipped by 6 bases and J by 5 bases; unmatched bases: 8. Germline CDR1 reads SNHLY; CDR2 reads FYNNEI.

CDR3 region: CASSPSTGSHGYTF. As DNA, the CDR3 is TGTGCCAGCTCACCATCTACGGGTAGTCATGGCTACACCTTC. The V call is TRBV18, the J call TRBJ1-2; D gene unclear. This CDR3 has 14 amino acids. Trimming took 2 bases from V and 6 from J, leaving 13 bases between them. CDR1 and CDR2 from the germline V gene are KGHSH and LQKENI.

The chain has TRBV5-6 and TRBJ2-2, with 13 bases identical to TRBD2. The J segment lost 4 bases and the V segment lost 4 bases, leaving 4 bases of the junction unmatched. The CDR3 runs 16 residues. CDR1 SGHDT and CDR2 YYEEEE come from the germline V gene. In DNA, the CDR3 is TGTGCCAGCAGCCAAGGACTAGCGGGGGTCACCGGGGAGCTGTTTTTT. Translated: CASSQGLAGVTGELFF.

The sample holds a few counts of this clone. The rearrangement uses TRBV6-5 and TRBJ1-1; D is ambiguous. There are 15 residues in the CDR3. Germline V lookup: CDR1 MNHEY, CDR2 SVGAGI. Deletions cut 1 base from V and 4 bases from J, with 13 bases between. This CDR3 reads CASSYFPEGGTEAFF. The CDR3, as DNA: TGTGCCAGCAGTTACTTCCCGGAGGGCGGCACTGAAGCTTTCTTT.

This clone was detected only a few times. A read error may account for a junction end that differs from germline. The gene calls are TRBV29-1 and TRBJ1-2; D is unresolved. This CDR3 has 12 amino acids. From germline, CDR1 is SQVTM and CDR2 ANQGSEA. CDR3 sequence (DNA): TGCAGCCCGTACCGGGTTTCCTATGGCTACCCCTTC. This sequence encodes CSPYRVSYGYPF.

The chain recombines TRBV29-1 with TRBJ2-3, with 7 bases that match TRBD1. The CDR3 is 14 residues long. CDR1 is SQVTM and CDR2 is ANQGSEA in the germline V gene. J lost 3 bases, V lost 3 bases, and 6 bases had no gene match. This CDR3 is CSVEGARGTDTQYF. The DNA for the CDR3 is TGCAGCGTTGAGGGGGCCAGGGGGACAGATACGCAGTATTTT.

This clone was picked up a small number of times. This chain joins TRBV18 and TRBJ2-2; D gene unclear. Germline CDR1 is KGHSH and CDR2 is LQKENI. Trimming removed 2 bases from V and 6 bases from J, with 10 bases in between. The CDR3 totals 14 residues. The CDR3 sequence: CASSPSRLAGELFF. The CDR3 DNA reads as TGTGCCAGCTCACCATCGCGGCTGGCCGGGGAGCTGTTTTTT.

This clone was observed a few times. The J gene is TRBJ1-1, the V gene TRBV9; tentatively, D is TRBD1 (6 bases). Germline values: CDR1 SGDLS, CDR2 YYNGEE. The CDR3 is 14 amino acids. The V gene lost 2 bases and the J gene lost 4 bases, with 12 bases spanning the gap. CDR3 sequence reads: CASSVNRVGTEAFF. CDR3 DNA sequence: TGTGCCAGCAGCGTTAACAGGGTAGGCACTGAAGCTTTCTTT.

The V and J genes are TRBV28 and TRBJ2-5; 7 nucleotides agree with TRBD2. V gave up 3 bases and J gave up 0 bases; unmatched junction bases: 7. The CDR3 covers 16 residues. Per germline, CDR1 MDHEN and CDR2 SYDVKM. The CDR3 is CASSFKNGRYQETQYF. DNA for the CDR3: TGTGCCAGCAGTTTTAAGAACGGGAGGTACCAAGAGACCCAGTACTTC. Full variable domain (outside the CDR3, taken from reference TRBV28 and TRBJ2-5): DVKVTQSSRYLVKRTGEKVFLECVQDMDHENMFWYRQDPGLGLRLIYFSYDVKMKEKGDIPEGYSVSREKKERFSLILESASTNQTSMYLCASSFKNGRYQETQYFGPGTRLLVL.

CDR3 DNA sequence: TGTGCCAGCAGCGGCGGACAGGGGCGTAGAGACACTGAAGCTTTCTTT. It is translated as CASSGGQGRRDTEAFF. The rearrangement links TRBV5-6 to TRBJ1-1; 9 nucleotides match TRBD1. Per the germline V gene, CDR1 is SGHDT and CDR2 is YYEEEE. The CDR3 contains 16 residues. V shed 4 bases and J 3 bases; nucleotides not matched to a gene: 10.

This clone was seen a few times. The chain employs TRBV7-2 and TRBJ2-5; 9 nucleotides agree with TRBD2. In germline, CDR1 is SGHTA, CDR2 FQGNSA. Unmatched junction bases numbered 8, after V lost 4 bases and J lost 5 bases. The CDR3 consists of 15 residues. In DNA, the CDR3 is TGTGCCAGCAGCTCCCAGCGGGGGGAGGGGGAGACCCAGTACTTC. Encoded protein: CASSSQRGEGETQYF. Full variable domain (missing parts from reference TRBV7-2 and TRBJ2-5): GAGVSQSPSNKVTEKGKDVELRCDPISGHTALYWYRQSLGQGLEFLIYFQGNSAPDKSGLPSDRFSAERTGGSVSTLTIQRTQQEDSAVYLCASSSQRGEGETQYFGPGTRLLVL.

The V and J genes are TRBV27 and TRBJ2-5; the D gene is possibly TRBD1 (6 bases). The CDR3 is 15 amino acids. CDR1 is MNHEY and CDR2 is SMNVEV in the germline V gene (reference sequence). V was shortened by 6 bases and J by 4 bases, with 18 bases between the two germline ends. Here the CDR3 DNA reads TGTGCCAGCAGCGCGACAGGCGGTACTGGAGAGACCCAGTACTTC. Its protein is CASSATGGTGETQYF.

CDR3 in amino acids: CASSPGGPYEQYF. For the CDR3, the DNA is TGTGCCAGCAGCCCAGGGGGGCCCTACGAGCAGTACTTC. This rearrangement joins TRBV7-2 to TRBJ2-7; D may be TRBD1 (7 bases). Trimming shortened V by 5 bases and J by 2 bases, and 10 bases separated the two germline ends. Per germline, CDR1 SGHTA and CDR2 FQGNSA. This CDR3 spans 13 amino acids. The full variable domain, rest sourced from reference TRBV7-2 and TRBJ2-7, is GAGVSQSPSNKVTEKGKDVELRCDPISGHTALYWYRQSLGQGLEFLIYFQGNSAPDKSGLPSDRFSAERTGGSVSTLTIQRTQQEDSAVYLCASSPGGPYEQYFGPGTRLTVT.